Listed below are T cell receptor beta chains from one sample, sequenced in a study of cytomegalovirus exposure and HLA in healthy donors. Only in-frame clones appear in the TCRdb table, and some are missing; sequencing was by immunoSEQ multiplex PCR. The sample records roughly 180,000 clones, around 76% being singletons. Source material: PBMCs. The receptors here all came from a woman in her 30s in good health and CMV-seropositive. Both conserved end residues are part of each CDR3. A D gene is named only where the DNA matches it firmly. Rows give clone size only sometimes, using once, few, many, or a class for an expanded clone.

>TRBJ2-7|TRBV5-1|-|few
CASSLGGYEQYF
TGCGCCAGCAGCTTGGGCGGGTACGAGCAGTACTTC
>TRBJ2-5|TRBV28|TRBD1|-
CASSPTPGGGVETQYF
TGTGCCAGCAGTCCTACACCAGGGGGCGGCGTGGAGACCCAGTACTTC
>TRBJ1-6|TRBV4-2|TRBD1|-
CASGGTGDYSPLHF
TGTGCCAGCGGGGGAACAGGGGATTATTCACCCCTCCACTTT
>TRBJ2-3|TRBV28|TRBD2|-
CASTRLAGATSTDTQYF
TGTGCCAGCACTAGGCTAGCGGGGGCCACTAGCACAGATACGCAGTATTTT
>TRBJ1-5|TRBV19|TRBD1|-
CASSILQGVSNQPQHF
TGTGCCAGTAGTATATTACAGGGGGTGAGCAATCAGCCCCAGCATTTT
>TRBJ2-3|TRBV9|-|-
CASSVEWRASTDTQYF
TGTGCCAGCAGCGTAGAGTGGAGGGCTAGCACAGATACGCAGTATTTT
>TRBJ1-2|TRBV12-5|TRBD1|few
CASGLVLSPGQRGFRYTF
TGTGCTAGTGGTTTGGTCCTCTCCCCGGGACAGAGGGGATTTCGCTACACCTTC
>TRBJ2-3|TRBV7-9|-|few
CASSSHPKKPTDTQYF
TGTGCCAGCAGCTCCCACCCGAAAAAGCCCACAGATACGCAGTATTTT
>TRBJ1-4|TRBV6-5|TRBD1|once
CASSYSRTGRGEKLFF
TGTGCCAGCAGTTACTCCCGGACAGGGCGGGGTGAAAAACTGTTTTTT
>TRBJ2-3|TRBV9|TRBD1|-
CASNKGQGASGTQYF
TGTGCCAGCAACAAGGGACAGGGGGCATCGGGTACGCAGTATTTT
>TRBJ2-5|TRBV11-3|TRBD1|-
CASSLWYRGQETQYF
TGTGCCAGCAGCTTATGGTACAGGGGCCAAGAGACCCAGTACTTC
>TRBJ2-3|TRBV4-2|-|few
CASSQGGLDTQYF
TGTGCCAGCAGCCAAGGGGGCTTGGATACGCAGTATTTT
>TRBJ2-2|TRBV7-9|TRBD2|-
CSSSLVGTSTRTGELFF
TGTTCCAGCAGCTTAGTCGGGACTAGTACTCGCACCGGGGAGCTGTTTTTT
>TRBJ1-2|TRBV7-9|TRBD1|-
CASSMTGVGYYGYTF
TGTGCCAGCAGCATGACAGGGGTCGGATACTATGGCTACACCTTC
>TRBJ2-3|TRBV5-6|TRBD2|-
CASSITSGGTDTQYF
TGTGCCAGCAGTATCACTAGCGGGGGAACAGATACGCAGTATTTT
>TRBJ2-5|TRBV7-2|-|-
CASSVLMRETQYF
TGTGCCAGCAGCGTCCTGATGAGAGAGACCCAGTACTTC
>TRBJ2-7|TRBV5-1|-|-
CASSFSGGPIYEQYF
TGCGCCAGCAGCTTCTCCGGGGGGCCCATCTACGAGCAGTACTTC
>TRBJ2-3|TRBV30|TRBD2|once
CAWSVSQGLAVTDTQYF
TGTGCCTGGAGTGTCTCCCAGGGACTAGCGGTAACAGATACGCAGTATTTT
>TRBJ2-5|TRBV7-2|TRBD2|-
CASSLRGRDQETQYF
TGTGCCAGCAGCCTACGGGGGAGGGACCAAGAGACCCAGTACTTC
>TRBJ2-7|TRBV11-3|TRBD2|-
CASSPQTSGRSYEQYF
TGTGCCAGCAGCCCCCAGACTAGCGGACGCTCCTACGAGCAGTACTTC
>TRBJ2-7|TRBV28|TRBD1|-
CASSAPGTGGYEQYF
TGTGCCAGCAGTGCTCCCGGGACAGGGGGCTACGAGCAGTACTTC
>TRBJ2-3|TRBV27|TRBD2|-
CASSLSLGGEGDTQYF
TGTGCCAGCAGCCTGTCTCTAGGCGGGGAGGGAGATACGCAGTATTTT
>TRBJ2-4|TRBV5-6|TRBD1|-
CASSRPPGQGMNIQYF
TGTGCCAGCAGCCGCCCCCCGGGACAGGGTATGAACATTCAGTACTTC
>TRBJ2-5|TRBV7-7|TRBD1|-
CASSPERTGGQETQYF
TGTGCCAGCAGCCCCGAAAGGACAGGTGGCCAAGAGACCCAGTACTTC
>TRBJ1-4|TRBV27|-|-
CASSLSRANEKLFF
TGTGCCAGCAGTTTATCGAGGGCAAATGAAAAACTGTTTTTT
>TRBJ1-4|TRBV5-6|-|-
CASNPGGATNEKLFF
TGTGCCAGCAACCCTGGCGGTGCAACTAATGAAAAACTGTTTTTT
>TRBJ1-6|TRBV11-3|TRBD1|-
CASSLTWGQGNSPLHF
TGTGCCAGCAGCTTAACTTGGGGACAGGGGAATTCACCCCTCCACTTT
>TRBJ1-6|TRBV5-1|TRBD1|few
CASSETGTVNSPLHF
TGCGCCAGCAGCGAAACCGGGACAGTAAATTCACCCCTCCACTTT
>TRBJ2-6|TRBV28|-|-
CASLGGGRAGANVLTF
TGTGCCAGTCTAGGAGGGGGCAGGGCTGGGGCCAACGTCCTGACTTTC
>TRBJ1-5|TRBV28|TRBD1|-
CASSTGGQNQPQHF
TGTGCCAGCAGTACAGGGGGCCAAAATCAGCCCCAGCATTTT
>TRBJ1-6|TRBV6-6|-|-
CASSEQLSNSPLHF
TGTGCCAGTAGCGAACAGTTGTCGAATTCACCCCTCCACTTT
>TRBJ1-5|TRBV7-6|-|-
CASSLGTAPYSNQPQHF
TGTGCCAGCAGCTTAGGGACAGCCCCGTATAGCAATCAGCCCCAGCATTTT
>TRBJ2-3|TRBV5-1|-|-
CASSLGAGTTDTQYF
TGCGCCAGCAGCCTTGGGGCGGGGACCACAGATACGCAGTATTTT
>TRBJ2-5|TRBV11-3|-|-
CASSLVILETQYF
TGTGCCAGCAGCTTAGTAATCCTAGAGACCCAGTACTTC
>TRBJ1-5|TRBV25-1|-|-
CASSESAGVGIPQHF
TGTGCCAGCAGTGAAAGTGCAGGGGTCGGGATTCCCCAGCATTTT
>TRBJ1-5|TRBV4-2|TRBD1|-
CASSQGDRGDQPQHF
TGTGCCAGCAGCCAAGGGGACAGGGGCGACCAGCCCCAGCATTTT
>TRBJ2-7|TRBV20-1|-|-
CSARQTYEQYF
TGCAGTGCTCGACAGACCTACGAGCAGTACTTC
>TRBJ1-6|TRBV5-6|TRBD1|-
CASSLGDRTNSPLHF
TGTGCCAGCAGCTTGGGGGACAGGACAAATTCACCCCTCCACTTT
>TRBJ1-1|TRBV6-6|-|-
CASSPRRNTEAFF
TGTGCCAGCAGCCCCCGGAGGAACACTGAAGCTTTCTTT
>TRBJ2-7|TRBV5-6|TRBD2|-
CASSLYSGGSSYEQYF
TGTGCCAGCAGCTTGTATTCTGGCGGGAGCTCCTACGAGCAGTACTTC
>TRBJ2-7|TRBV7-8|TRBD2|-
CASSTSGDGEQYF
TGTGCCAGCAGCACTAGCGGGGATGGCGAGCAGTACTTC
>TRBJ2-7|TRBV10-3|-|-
CAITPTLISYEQYF
TGTGCCATCACCCCTACCCTCATTAGTTACGAGCAGTACTTC
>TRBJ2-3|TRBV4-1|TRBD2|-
CASSQERRRGVSSTDTQYF
TGCGCCAGCAGCCAAGAGCGCCGGCGGGGGGTATCTAGCACAGATACGCAGTATTTT
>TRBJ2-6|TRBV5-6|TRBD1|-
CASTRQGPGLPTF
TGTGCCAGCACACGACAGGGACCCGGATTGCCCACTTTC
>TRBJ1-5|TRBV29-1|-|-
CSVSSTATGNQPQHF
TGCAGCGTTTCCTCGACAGCGACAGGCAATCAGCCCCAGCATTTT
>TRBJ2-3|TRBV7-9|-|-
CASSLGDWRGPSTDTQYF
TGTGCCAGCAGCTTAGGTGACTGGCGGGGGCCCTCCACAGATACGCAGTATTTT
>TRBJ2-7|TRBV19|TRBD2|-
CASSPRLAGRYEQYF
TGTGCCAGTAGTCCCAGACTAGCGGGGCGCTACGAGCAGTACTTC
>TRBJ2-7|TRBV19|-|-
CASSASSYEQYF
TGTGCCAGTAGTGCCAGTTCCTACGAGCAGTACTTC
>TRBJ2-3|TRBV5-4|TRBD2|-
CASSSTSASTDTQYF
TGTGCCAGCAGCTCAACTAGCGCGAGCACAGATACGCAGTATTTT
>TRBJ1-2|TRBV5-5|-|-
CASSLTYRASLYGYTF
TGTGCCAGCAGCCTAACATACAGGGCTTCCCTCTATGGCTACACCTTC
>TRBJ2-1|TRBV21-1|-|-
CASPGGVVSNEQFF
TGTGCCAGCCCCGGGGGGGTAGTGAGCAATGAGCAGTTCTTC
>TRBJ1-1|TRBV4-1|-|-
CASSQQGMNTEAFF
TGCGCCAGCAGCCAACAGGGGATGAACACTGAAGCTTTCTTT
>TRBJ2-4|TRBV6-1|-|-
CASRGTVNLGNIQYF
TGTGCCAGCAGAGGAACCGTAAATCTAGGAAACATTCAGTACTTC
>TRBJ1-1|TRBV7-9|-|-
CASSSLGEGAEAFF
TGTGCCAGCAGCTCCCTCGGGGAGGGGGCTGAAGCTTTCTTT
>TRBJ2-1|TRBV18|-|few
CASSPPDLRTGNEQFF
TGTGCCAGCTCACCACCGGACCTACGGACTGGCAATGAGCAGTTCTTC